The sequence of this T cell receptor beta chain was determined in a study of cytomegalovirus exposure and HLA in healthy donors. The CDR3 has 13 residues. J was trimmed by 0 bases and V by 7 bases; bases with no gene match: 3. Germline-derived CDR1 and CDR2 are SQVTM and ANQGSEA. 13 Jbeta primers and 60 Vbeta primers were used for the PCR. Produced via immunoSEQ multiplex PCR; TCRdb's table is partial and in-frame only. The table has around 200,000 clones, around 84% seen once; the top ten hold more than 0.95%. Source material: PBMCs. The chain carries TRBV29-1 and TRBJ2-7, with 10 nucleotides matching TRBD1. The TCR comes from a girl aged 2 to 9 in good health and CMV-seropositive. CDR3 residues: CSGTGGFSYEQYF. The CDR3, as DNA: TGCAGCGGGACAGGGGGTTTCTCCTACGAGCAGTACTTC.